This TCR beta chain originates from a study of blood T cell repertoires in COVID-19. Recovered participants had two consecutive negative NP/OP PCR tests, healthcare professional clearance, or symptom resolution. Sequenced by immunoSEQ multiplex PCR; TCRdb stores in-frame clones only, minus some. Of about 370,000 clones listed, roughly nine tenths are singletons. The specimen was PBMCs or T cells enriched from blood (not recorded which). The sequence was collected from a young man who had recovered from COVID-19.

The DNA of the CDR3 is TGTGCCAGCAGCGTAGATCCCGGACAGCTCTATGGCTACACCTTC. Amino acid sequence: CASSVDPGQLYGYTF. The chain uses TRBV9 and TRBJ1-2; maybe TRBD1 (6 bases). Trimming took 0 bases from V and 4 from J, leaving 13 bases between them. Per the germline V gene, CDR1 is SGDLS and CDR2 is YYNGEE. The CDR3 spans 15 residues.